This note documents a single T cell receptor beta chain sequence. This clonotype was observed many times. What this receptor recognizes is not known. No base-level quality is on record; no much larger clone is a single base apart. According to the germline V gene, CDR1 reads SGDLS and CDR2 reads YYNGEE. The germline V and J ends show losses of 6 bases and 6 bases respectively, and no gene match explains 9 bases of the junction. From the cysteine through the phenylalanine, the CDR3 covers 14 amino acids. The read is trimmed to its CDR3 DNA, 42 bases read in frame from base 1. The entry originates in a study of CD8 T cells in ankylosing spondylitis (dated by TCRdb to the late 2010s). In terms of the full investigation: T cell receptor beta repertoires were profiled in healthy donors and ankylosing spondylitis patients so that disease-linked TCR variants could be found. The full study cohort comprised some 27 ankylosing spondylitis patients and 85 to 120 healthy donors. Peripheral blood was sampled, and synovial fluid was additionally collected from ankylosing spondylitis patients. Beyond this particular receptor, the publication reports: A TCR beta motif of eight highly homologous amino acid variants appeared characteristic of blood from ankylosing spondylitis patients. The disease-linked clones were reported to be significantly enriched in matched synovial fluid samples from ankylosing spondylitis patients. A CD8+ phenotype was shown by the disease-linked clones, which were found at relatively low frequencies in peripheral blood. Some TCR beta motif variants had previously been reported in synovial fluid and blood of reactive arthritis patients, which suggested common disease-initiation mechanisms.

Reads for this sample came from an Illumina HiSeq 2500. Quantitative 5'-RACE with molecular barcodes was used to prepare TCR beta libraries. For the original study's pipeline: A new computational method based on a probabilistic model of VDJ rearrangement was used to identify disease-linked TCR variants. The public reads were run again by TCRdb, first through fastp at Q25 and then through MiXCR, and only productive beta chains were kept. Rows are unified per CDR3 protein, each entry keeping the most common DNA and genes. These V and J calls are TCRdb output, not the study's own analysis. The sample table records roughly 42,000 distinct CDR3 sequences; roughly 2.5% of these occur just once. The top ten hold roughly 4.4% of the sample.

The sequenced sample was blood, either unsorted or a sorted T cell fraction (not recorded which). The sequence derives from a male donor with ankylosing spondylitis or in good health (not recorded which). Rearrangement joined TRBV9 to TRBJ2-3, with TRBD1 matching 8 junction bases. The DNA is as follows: TGTGCCAGCAAGCGTTCAGGGGGCGGTGATACGCAGTATTTT. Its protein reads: CASKRSGGGDTQYF. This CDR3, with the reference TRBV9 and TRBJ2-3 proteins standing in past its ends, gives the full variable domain DSGVTQTPKHLITATGQRVTLRCSPRSGDLSVYWYQQSLDQGLQFLIQYYNGEERAKGNILERFSAQQFPDLHSELNLSSLELGDSALYFCASKRSGGGDTQYFGPGTRLTVL.